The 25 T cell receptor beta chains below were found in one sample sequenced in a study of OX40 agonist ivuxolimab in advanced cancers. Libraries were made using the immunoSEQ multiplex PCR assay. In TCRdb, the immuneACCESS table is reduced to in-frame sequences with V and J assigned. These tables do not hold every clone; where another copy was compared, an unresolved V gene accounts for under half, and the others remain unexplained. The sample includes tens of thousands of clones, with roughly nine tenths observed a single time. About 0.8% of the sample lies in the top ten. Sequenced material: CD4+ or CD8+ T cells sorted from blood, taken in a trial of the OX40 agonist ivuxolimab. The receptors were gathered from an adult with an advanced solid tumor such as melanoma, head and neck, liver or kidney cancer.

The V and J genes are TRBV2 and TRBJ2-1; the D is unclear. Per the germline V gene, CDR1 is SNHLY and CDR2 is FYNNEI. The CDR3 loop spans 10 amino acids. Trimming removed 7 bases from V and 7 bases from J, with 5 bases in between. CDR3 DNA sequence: TGTGCCAGCACCGAGAATGAGCAGTTCTTC. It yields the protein CASTENEQFF.

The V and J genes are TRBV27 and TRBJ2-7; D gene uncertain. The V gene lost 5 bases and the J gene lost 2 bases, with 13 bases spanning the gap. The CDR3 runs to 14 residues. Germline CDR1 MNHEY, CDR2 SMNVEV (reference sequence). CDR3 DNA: TGTGCCAGCAGTCCGGGCCCCGGCCCCTACGAGCAGTACTTC. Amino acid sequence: CASSPGPGPYEQYF.

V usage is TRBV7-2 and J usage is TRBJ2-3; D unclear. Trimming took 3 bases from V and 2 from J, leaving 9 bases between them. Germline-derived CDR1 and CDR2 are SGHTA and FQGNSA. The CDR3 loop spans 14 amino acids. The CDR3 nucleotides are TGTGCCAGCAGCTTCTCTCGGACCACAGATACGCAGTATTTT. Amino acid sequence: CASSFSRTTDTQYF.

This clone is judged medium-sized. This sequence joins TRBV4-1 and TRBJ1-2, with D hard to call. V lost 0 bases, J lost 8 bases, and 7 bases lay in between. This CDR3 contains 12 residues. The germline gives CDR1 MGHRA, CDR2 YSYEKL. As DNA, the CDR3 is TGCGCCAGCAGCCAAGACGGGGAGGGCTACACCTTC. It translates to CASSQDGEGYTF.

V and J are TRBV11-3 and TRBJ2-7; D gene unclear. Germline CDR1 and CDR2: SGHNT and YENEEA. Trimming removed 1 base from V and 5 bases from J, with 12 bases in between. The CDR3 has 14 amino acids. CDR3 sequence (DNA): TGTGCCAGCAGCTTAGGTCGCGGTTCCGACGAGCAGTACTTC. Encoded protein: CASSLGRGSDEQYF.

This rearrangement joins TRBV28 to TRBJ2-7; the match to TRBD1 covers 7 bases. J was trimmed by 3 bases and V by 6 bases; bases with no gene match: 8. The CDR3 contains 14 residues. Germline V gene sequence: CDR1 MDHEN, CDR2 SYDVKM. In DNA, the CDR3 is TGTGCCAGCAGGGCATGGGGACAGTTCTACGAGCAGTACTTC. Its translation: CASRAWGQFYEQYF.

The CDR3 loop reads CASSLEGRGQGYNEQFF. The CDR3 DNA reads as TGTGCCAGCAGTTTAGAGGGACGGGGACAGGGTTACAATGAGCAGTTCTTC. The chain employs TRBV28 and TRBJ2-1; 9 nucleotides line up with TRBD1. The CDR3 spans 17 residues. CDR1 MDHEN and CDR2 SYDVKM come from the germline V gene. The V gene end was trimmed by 2 bases and the J gene end by 4 bases; junction bases not matched to a gene: 9. Full variable domain (outside the CDR3, taken from reference TRBV28 and TRBJ2-1): DVKVTQSSRYLVKRTGEKVFLECVQDMDHENMFWYRQDPGLGLRLIYFSYDVKMKEKGDIPEGYSVSREKKERFSLILESASTNQTSMYLCASSLEGRGQGYNEQFFGPGTRLTVL.

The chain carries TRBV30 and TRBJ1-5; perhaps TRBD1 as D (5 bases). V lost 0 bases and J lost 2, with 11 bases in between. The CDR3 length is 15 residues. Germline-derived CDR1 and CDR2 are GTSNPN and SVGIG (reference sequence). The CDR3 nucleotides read TGTGCCTGGAGTGTAAAGGGGCAGGGCAATCAGCCCCAGCATTTT. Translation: CAWSVKGQGNQPQHF. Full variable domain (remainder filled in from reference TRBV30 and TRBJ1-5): SQTIHQWPATLVQPVGSPLSLECTVEGTSNPNLYWYRQAAGRGLQLLFYSVGIGQISSEVPQNLSASRPQDRQFILSSKKLLLSDSGFYLCAWSVKGQGNQPQHFGDGTRLSIL.

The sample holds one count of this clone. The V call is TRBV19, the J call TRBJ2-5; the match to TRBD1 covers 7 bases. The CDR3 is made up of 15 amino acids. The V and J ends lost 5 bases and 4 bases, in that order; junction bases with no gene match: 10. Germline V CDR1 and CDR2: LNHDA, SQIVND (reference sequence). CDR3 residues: CASSLTTGWGETQYF. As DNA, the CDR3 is TGTGCCAGTAGTCTAACGACAGGGTGGGGAGAGACCCAGTACTTC. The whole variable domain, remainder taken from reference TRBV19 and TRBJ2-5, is DGGITQSPKYLFRKEGQNVTLSCEQNLNHDAMYWYRQDPGQGLRLIYYSQIVNDFQKGDIAEGYSVSREKKESFPLTVTSAQKNPTAFYLCASSLTTGWGETQYFGPGTRLLVL.

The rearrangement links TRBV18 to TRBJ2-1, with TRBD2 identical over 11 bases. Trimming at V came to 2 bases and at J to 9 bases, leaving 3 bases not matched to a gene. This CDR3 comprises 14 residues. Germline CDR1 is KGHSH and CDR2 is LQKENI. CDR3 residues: CASSPVLAGAEQFF. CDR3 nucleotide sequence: TGTGCCAGCTCACCAGTACTAGCGGGAGCTGAGCAGTTCTTC.

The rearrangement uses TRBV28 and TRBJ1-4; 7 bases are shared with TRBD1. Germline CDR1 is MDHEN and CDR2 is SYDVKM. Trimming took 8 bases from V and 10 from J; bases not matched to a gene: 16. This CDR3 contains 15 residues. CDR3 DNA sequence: TGTGCCAGCGGAAAACCACAGGGGACCTACGTAAAACTGTTTTTT. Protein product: CASGKPQGTYVKLFF.

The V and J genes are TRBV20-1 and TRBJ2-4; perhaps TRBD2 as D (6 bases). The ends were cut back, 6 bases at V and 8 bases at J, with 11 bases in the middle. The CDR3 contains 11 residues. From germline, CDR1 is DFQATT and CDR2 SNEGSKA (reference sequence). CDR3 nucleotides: TGCAGTGCCCTCAGGGAGGACATTCAGTACTTC. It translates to CSALREDIQYF.

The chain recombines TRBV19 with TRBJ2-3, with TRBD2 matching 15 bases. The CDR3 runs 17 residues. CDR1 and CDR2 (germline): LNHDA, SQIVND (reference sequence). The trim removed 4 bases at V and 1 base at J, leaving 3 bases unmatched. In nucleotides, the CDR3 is TGTGCCAGTAGTAGGACTAGCGGGAGGGACGGCACAGATACGCAGTATTTT. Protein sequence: CASSRTSGRDGTDTQYF.

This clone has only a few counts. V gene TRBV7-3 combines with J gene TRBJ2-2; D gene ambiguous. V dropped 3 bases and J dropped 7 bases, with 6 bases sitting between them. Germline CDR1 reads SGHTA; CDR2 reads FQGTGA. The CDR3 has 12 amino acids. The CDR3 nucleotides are TGTGCCAGCAGCTTGCGGTACGGGGAGCTGTTTTTT. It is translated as CASSLRYGELFF. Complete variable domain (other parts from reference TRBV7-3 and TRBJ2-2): GAGVSQTPSNKVTEKGKYVELRCDPISGHTALYWYRQSLGQGPEFLIYFQGTGAADDSGLPNDRFFAVRPEGSVSTLKIQRTERGDSAVYLCASSLRYGELFFGEGSRLTVL.

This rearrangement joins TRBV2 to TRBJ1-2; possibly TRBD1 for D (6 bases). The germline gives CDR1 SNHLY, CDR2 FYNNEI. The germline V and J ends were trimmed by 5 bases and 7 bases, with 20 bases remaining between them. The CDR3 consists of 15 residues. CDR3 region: CASSPRPGAVGGYTF. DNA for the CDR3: TGTGCCAGCAGTCCTAGGCCAGGGGCGGTTGGTGGCTACACCTTC.

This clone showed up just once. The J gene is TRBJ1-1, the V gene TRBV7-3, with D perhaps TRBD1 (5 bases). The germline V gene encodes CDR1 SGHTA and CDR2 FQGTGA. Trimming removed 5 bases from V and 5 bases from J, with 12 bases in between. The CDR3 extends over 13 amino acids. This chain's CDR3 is CASSITRETEAFF. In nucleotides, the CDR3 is TGTGCCAGCAGCATTACCAGGGAAACTGAAGCTTTCTTT.

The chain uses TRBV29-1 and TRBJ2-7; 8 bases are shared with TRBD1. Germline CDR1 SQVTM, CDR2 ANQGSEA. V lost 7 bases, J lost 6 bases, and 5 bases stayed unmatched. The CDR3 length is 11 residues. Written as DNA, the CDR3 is TGCAGCGGGATCAGGGGGCGCGAGCAGTACTTC. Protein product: CSGIRGREQYF.

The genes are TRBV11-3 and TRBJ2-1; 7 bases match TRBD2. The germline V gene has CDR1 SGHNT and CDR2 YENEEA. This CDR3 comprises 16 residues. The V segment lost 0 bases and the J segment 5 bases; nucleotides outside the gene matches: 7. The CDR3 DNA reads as TGTGCCAGCAGCTTAGATGGGGGAGGGCCCCACAATGAGCAGTTCTTC. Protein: CASSLDGGGPHNEQFF.

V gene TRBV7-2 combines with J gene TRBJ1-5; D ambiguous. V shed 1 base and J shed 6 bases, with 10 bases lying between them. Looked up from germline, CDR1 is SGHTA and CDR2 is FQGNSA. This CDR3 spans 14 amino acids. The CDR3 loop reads CASSLDGRRQPQHF. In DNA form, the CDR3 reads TGTGCCAGCAGCTTAGACGGGCGGCGTCAGCCCCAGCATTTT.

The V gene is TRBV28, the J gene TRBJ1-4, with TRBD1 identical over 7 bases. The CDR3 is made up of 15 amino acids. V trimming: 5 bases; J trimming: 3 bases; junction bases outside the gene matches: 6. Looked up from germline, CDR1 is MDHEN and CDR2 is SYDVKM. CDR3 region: CASSTGVVSNEKLFF. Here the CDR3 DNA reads TGTGCCAGCAGTACAGGGGTGGTATCTAATGAAAAACTGTTTTTT.

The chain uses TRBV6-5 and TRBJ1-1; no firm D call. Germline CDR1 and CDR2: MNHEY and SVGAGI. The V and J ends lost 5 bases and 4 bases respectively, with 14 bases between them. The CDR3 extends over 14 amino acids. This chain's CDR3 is CASSPRRSITEAFF. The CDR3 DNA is TGTGCCAGCAGTCCTCGGCGGTCGATCACTGAAGCTTTCTTT.

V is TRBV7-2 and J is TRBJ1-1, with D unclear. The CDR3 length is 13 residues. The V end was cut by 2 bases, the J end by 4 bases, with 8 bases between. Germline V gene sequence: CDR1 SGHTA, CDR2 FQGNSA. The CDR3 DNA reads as TGTGCCAGCAGCTTAAATGGAGGCACTGAAGCTTTCTTT. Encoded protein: CASSLNGGTEAFF.

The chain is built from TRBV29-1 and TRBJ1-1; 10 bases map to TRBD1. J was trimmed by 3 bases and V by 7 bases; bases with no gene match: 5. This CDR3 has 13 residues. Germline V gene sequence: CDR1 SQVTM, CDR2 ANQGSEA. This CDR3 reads CSAGQGVDTEAFF. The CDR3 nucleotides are TGCAGCGCCGGACAGGGGGTAGACACTGAAGCTTTCTTT.

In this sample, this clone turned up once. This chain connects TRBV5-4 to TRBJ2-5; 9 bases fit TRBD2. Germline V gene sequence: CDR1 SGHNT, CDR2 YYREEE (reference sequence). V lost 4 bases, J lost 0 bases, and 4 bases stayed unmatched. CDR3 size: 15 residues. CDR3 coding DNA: TGTGCCAGCAGCCCGACTAGCGGTAACCAAGAGACCCAGTACTTC. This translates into CASSPTSGNQETQYF.

CDR3 coding DNA: TGTGCCAGCAGCTTAGCTAACGGTGAGGTATGGCATTTT. This encodes CASSLANGEVWHF. This chain joins TRBV7-2 and TRBJ1-5; D uncertain. CDR3 length equals 13 residues. CDR1 is SGHTA and CDR2 is FQGNSA in the germline V gene. Deletions cut 0 bases from V and 15 bases from J, with 15 bases between.